This TCR beta chain came from a study of blood T cells in healthy people across ages. For the study at large: Template-switching capture recovered about one barcoded beta molecule per two T cells. Study-wide findings and caveats: Naive T cell percentage and TCR beta diversity correlated strongly. Older age coincided with a roughly linear decline in TCR beta diversity per million T cells.

A sample-barcoded 5' primer and a J-beta primer mix were used in a second PCR of about 6 to 12 cycles. Template switching added a 12-random-nucleotide identifier to every cDNA molecule. TCRdb re-derived calls from the 5' RACE reads in MiXCR, one entry per CDR3 protein. This table has around 1,800,000 distinct CDR3 sequences, about two fifths appearing once. Comments on this clonotype: Its antigen is unknown.

Per the germline V gene, CDR1 is SGHTA and CDR2 is FQGNSA. This CDR3 is 16 amino acids long. V dropped 1 base and J dropped 4 bases, with 17 bases sitting between them. The chain is built from TRBV7-2 and TRBJ2-7, with a weak D call TRBD2 (6 bases). This clonotype was sampled from a human donor in good health. The sample comprised blood. CDR3 residues: CASSLEGEGRQYEQYF. The CDR3 nucleotides read TGTGCCAGCAGCTTAGAGGGAGAGGGGAGGCAGTACGAGCAGTACTTC. Using reference TRBV7-2 and TRBJ2-7 for the parts outside the CDR3, the full variable domain is GAGVSQSPSNKVTEKGKDVELRCDPISGHTALYWYRQSLGQGLEFLIYFQGNSAPDKSGLPSDRFSAERTGGSVSTLTIQRTQQEDSAVYLCASSLEGEGRQYEQYFGPGTRLTVT.